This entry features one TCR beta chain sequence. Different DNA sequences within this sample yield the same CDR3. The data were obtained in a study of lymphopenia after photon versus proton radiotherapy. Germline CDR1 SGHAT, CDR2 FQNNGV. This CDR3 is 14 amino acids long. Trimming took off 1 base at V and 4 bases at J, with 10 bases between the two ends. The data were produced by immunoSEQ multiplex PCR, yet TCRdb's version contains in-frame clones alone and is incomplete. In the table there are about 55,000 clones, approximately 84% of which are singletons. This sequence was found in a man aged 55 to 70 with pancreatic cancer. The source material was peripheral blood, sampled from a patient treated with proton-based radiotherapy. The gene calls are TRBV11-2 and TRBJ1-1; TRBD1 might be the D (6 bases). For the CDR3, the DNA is TGTGCCAGCAGCTTAGGCAGGGGAGGCACTGAAGCTTTCTTT. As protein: CASSLGRGGTEAFF.